This TCR beta chain was captured by sequencing in a study of blood T cell repertoires in COVID-19. The overall study: The United States, Italy and Spain were the sources of the acute and convalescent COVID-19 samples. Sources were T cells, B-cell-depleted T cells, or PBMCs; the material itself was cDNA or gDNA.

The data were produced by immunoSEQ multiplex PCR, yet TCRdb's version contains in-frame clones alone and is incomplete. This sample has around 130,000 clones, with roughly 88% found just once. The V gene end was trimmed by 4 bases and the J gene end by 7 bases; junction bases not matched to a gene: 8. The germline gives CDR1 MNHEY, CDR2 SVGAGI. CDR3 length: 15 amino acids. The source material was peripheral blood. V and J are TRBV6-5 and TRBJ2-3, with 10 bases lining up with TRBD2. The sequence came from a man aged 35 to 55 with acute or convalescent COVID-19. The CDR3 region is CASSLVLAGDYTQYF. Written as DNA, the CDR3 is TGTGCCAGCAGTTTAGTCCTAGCGGGGGATTATACGCAGTATTTT.